This TCR beta chain was sequenced during a study of cytomegalovirus exposure and HLA in healthy donors. In this sample, this clone turned up a few times. Its antigen is undetermined. 60 Vbeta and 13 Jbeta primers were used in PCR. Repertoires were generated with immunoSEQ multiplex PCR, while TCRdb's copy carries only in-frame clones and drops some. The sample shows 150,000 to 200,000 clones, 75% to 90% of them seen only once. General observations from the study: Researchers counted around 160 TCR beta chains as cytomegalovirus-associated.

V was clipped by 6 bases and J by 6 bases; unmatched bases: 9. The CDR3 runs 16 residues. Per the germline V gene, CDR1 is LNHDA and CDR2 is SQIVND (reference sequence). Sequencing was done on a sample of PBMCs. The clonotype was recovered from a girl between 10 and 17 years old in good health and CMV-seropositive. The chain uses TRBV19 and TRBJ1-5, with 12 bases lining up with TRBD1. This CDR3 reads CASSPSRDRGPQPQHF. CDR3 nucleotide sequence: TGTGCCAGTAGCCCAAGCCGGGACAGGGGGCCTCAGCCCCAGCATTTT.